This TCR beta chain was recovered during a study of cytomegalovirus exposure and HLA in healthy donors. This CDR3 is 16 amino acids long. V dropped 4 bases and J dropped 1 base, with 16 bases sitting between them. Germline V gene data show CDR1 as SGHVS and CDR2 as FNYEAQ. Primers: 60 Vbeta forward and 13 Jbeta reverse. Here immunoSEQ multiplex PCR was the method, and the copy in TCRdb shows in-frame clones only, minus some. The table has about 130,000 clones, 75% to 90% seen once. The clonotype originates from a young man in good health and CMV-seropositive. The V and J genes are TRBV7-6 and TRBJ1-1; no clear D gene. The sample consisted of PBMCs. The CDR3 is CASSSYSGLTNTEAFF. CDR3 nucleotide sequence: TGTGCCAGCAGCTCTTATTCAGGATTGACGAACACTGAAGCTTTCTTT.